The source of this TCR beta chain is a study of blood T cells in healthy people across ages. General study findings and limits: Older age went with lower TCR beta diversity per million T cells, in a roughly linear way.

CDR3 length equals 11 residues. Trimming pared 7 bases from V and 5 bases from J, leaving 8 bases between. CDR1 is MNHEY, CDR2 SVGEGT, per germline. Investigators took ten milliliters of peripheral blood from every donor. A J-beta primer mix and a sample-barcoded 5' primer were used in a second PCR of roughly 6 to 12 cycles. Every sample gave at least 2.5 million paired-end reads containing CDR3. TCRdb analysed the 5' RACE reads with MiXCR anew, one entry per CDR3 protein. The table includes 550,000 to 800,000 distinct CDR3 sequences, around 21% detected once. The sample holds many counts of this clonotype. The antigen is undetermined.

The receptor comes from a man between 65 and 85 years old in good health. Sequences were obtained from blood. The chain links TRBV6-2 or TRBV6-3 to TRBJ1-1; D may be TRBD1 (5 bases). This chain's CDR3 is CASTQGTEAFF. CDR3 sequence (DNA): TGTGCCAGCACCCAGGGTACTGAAGCTTTCTTT.